This TCR beta chain was sequenced for a study of human versus mouse CDR3 diversity and MHC coevolution. Repertoires were generated with immunoSEQ multiplex PCR, while TCRdb's copy carries only in-frame clones and drops some. The table has tens of thousands of clones, about 94% seen once; the top ten hold about 1.4%. The V gene end was trimmed by 5 bases and the J gene end by 0 bases; junction bases not matched to a gene: 5. Germline V gene data show CDR1 as SGHAT and CDR2 as FQNNGV. The CDR3 sequence is 15 residues long. The sample consisted of naive CD4+ T cells from blood. Specified subset: CD45RO-negative CD62L-positive naive CD4 T cells. The receptor was derived from a person between 30 and 69 years old in good health. This chain joins TRBV11-2 and TRBJ2-3; 7 nucleotides line up with TRBD2. DNA for the CDR3: TGTGCCAGCAGCCAGAGCGGGATCAGCACAGATACGCAGTATTTT. Translating it yields CASSQSGISTDTQYF.